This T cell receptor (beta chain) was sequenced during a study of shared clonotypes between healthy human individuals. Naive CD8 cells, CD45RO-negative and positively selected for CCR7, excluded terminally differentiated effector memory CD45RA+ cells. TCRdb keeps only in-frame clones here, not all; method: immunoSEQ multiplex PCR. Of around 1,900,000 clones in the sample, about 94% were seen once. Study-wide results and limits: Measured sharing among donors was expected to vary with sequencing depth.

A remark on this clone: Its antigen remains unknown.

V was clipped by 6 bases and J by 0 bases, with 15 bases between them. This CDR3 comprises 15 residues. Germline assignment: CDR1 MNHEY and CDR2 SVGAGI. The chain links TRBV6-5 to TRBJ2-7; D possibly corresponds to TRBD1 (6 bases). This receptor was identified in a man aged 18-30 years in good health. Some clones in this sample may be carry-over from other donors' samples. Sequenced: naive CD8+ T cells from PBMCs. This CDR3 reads CASRLGQLSSYEQYF. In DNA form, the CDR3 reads TGTGCCAGCAGACTCGGACAGTTGAGCTCCTACGAGCAGTACTTC.